This T cell receptor (beta chain) was recorded in a study of neurological immune-mediated disorders. Time point of the sample: technical triplicate 2. Each sorted-subset library came from 1 million CD4+ or CD8+ T cells. This clonotype has a count of ten or more. Its antigen remains unknown. V trimming: 4 bases; J trimming: 2 bases; junction bases outside the gene matches: 2. The CDR3 length is 14 residues. Germline lookup yields CDR1 LGHDT and CDR2 YNNKEL (reference sequence). 5'RACE with 10-nucleotide random UMIs produced the cDNA. In every sequencing run, more than 180 million TCR-beta sequences were generated from 15-18 subjects. One entry per CDR3 protein results from TCRdb running MiXCR on the 5' RACE reads. The profile covers 31,000 or so distinct CDR3 sequences, with about an eighth appearing a single time and roughly 5.6% taken by the ten largest. The study's findings and limits: In HTLV-1-associated myelopathy, TCR clonal expansion was greatest, and in multiple sclerosis it was least, below healthy controls.

The rearrangement uses TRBV3-1 and TRBJ2-7; 10 bases are shared with TRBD2. The sequencing input was CD4+ T cells from blood. The receptor's source is a female donor with HTLV-1-associated myelopathy (HAM/TSP). CDR3 region: CASSLSGGAYEQYF. The CDR3 DNA reads as TGTGCCAGCAGCCTAAGCGGGGGGGCCTACGAGCAGTACTTC.